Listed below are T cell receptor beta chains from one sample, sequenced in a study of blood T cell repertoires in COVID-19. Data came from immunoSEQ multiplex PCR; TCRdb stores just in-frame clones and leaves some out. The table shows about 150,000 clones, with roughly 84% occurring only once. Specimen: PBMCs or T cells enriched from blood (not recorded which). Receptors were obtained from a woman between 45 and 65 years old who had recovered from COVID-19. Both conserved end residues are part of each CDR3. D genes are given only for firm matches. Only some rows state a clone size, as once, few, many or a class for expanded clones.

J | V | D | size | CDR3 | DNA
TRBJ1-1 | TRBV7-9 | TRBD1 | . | CASSLATGKVNTEAFF | TGTGCCAGCAGCTTAGCGACAGGGAAGGTAAACACTGAAGCTTTCTTT
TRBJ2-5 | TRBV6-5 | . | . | CASSSGVGRETQYF | TGTGCCAGCAGTTCCGGTGTCGGGAGAGAGACCCAGTACTTC
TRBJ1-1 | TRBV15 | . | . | CATTQGLNTEAFF | TGTGCCACCACCCAGGGGTTGAACACTGAAGCTTTCTTT
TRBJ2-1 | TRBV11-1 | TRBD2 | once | CASSRTSGVYNEQFF | TGTGCCAGCAGCCGGACTAGCGGAGTATACAATGAGCAGTTCTTC
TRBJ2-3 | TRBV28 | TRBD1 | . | CASSLVDFGTGDSTDTQYF | TGTGCCAGCAGTTTAGTGGATTTTGGGACAGGGGATAGCACAGATACGCAGTATTTT
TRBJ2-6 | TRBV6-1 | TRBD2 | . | CASSEFGGAGANVLTF | TGTGCCAGCAGTGAGTTTGGGGGGGCTGGGGCCAACGTCCTGACTTTC
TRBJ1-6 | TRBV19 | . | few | CASTLSRDINSPLHF | TGTGCCAGTACCCTATCCCGGGACATAAATTCACCCCTCCACTTT
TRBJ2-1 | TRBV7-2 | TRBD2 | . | CASSYPTSGSSSYNEQFF | TGTGCCAGCAGCTACCCGACTAGCGGGTCCAGCTCCTACAATGAGCAGTTCTTC
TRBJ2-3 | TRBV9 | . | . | CASSAYTDTQYF | TGTGCCAGCAGCGCCTACACAGATACGCAGTATTTT
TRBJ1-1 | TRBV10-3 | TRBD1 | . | CAISARGAPGTEAFF | TGTGCCATCAGTGCCAGGGGGGCCCCGGGGACTGAAGCTTTCTTT
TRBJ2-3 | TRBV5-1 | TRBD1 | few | CASTLLFQGADTQYF | TGCGCCAGCACCCTTCTTTTCCAGGGGGCAGATACGCAGTATTTT
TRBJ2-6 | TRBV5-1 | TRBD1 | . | CASSVTGEPGANVLTF | TGCGCCAGCAGCGTCACAGGGGAGCCTGGGGCCAACGTCCTGACTTTC
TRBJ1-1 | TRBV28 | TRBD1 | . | CASSSRQGGKVLEAFF | TGTGCCAGCAGTTCCAGACAGGGGGGCAAAGTGCTGGAAGCTTTCTTT
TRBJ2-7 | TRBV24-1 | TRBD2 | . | CATSDRSTSGNYEQYF | TGTGCCACCAGTGACCGCAGTACTAGCGGGAACTACGAGCAGTACTTC
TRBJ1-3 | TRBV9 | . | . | CASQDSSGNTIYF | TGTGCCAGTCAGGACAGCTCTGGAAACACCATATATTTT
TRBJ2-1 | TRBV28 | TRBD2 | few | CASTASGTPTSYNEQFF | TGTGCCAGCACCGCTAGCGGGACACCTACCTCCTACAATGAGCAGTTCTTC
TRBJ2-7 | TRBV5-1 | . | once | CASSYFTGYEQYF | TGCGCCAGCAGCTATTTTACGGGCTACGAGCAGTACTTC
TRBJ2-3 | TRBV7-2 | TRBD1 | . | CASTIGQGYTDTQYF | TGTGCCAGCACCATAGGACAGGGGTACACAGATACGCAGTATTTT
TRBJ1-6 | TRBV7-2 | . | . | CASSFRLPRPPRNNSPLHF | TGTGCCAGCAGCTTTAGACTACCGCGACCTCCTCGGAATAATTCACCCCTCCACTTT
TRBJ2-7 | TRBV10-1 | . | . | CASSETGGGGEQYF | TGCGCCAGCAGTGAGACCGGGGGCGGGGGCGAGCAGTACTTC
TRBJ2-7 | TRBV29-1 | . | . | CSVEDPRGSYEQYF | TGCAGCGTTGAAGATCCGCGGGGATCCTACGAGCAGTACTTC
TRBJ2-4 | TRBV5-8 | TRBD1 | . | CASSPGTDIQYF | TGTGCCAGCAGTCCCGGGACAGACATTCAGTACTTC
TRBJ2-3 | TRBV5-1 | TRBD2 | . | CASKGTSEFGLAQYF | TGCGCCAGCAAAGGGACTAGCGAGTTCGGTTTGGCGCAGTATTTT
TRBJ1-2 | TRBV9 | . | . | CASSYAVGGADGYTF | TGTGCCAGCAGCTACGCCGTCGGGGGGGCCGATGGCTACACCTTC
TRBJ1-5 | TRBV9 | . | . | CASSGEGANQPQHF | TGTGCCAGCAGCGGTGAAGGGGCCAATCAGCCCCAGCATTTT
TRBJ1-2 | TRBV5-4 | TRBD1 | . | CASSPGSGQGGYTF | TGTGCCAGCAGCCCCGGGTCGGGACAGGGGGGCTACACCTTC
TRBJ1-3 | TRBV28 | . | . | CASSDRGNTIYF | TGTGCCAGCAGTGACAGAGGAAACACCATATATTTT
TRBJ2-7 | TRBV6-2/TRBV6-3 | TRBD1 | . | CASSPGTAVYEQYF | TGTGCCAGCAGCCCCGGGACAGCAGTCTACGAGCAGTACTTC
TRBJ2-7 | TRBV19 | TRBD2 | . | CASSISGRQSSYEQYF | TGTGCCAGTAGTATAAGCGGGAGGCAATCCTCCTACGAGCAGTACTTC
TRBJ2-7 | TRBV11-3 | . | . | CASSLKFSATYEQYF | TGTGCCAGCAGCTTAAAGTTTAGCGCGACCTACGAGCAGTACTTC
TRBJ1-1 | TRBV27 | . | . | CASSSPGVGFEAFF | TGTGCCAGCAGTTCCCCCGGGGTCGGATTTGAAGCTTTCTTT
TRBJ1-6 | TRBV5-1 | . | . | CASSPDSYNSPLHF | TGCGCCAGCAGCCCGGACAGTTATAATTCACCCCTCCACTTT
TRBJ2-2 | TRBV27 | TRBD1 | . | CASSKQGAGLGELFF | TGTGCCAGCAGTAAACAGGGGGCGGGACTCGGGGAGCTGTTTTTT
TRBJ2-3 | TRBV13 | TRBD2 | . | CASSSYGLAGEGTQYF | TGTGCCAGCAGCTCCTACGGACTAGCGGGAGAGGGTACGCAGTATTTT
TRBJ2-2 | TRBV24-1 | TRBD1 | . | CATSDPGQGDTGELFF | TGTGCCACCAGTGATCCGGGACAGGGGGACACCGGGGAGCTGTTTTTT
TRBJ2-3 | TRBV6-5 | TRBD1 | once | CASRYRGTTDTQYF | TGTGCCAGCAGATACAGGGGCACCACAGATACGCAGTATTTT
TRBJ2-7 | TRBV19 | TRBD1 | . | CASSMPGTGSYEQYF | TGTGCCAGTAGTATGCCGGGGACAGGGAGCTACGAGCAGTACTTC
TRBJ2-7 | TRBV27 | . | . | CASSSQGRSSYEQYF | TGTGCCAGCAGTTCCCAGGGAAGGAGCTCCTACGAGCAGTACTTC
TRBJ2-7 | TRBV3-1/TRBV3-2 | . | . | CASSSGYEQYF | TGTGCCAGCAGCTCAGGTTACGAGCAGTACTTC
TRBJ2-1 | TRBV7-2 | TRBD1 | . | CASSLQGVHNYNEQFF | TGTGCCAGCAGCCTACAGGGGGTCCATAACTACAATGAGCAGTTCTTC
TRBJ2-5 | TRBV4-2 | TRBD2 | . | CASSQVAGGLQETQYF | TGTGCCAGCAGCCAGGTAGCGGGAGGCCTACAAGAGACCCAGTACTTC
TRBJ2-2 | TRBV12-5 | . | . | CASGVGTGELFF | TGTGCTAGTGGGGTCGGCACCGGGGAGCTGTTTTTT
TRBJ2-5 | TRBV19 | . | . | CASRDNQETQYF | TGTGCCAGTAGGGACAACCAAGAGACCCAGTACTTC
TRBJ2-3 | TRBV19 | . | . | CASSFPSVDTQYF | TGTGCCAGTAGTTTTCCTTCAGTGGATACGCAGTATTTT
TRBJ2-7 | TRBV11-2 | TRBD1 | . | CASSLQVGTGLYEQYF | TGTGCCAGCAGCTTACAAGTGGGGACAGGTCTCTACGAGCAGTACTTC